The 28 T cell receptor beta chains listed next were all sequenced from one sample in a study of cytomegalovirus exposure and HLA in healthy donors. PCR employed 60 Vbeta and 13 Jbeta primers. Sequencing used immunoSEQ multiplex PCR; TCRdb keeps in-frame clones, though not all of them. The data hold 200,000 or so clones, with roughly three quarters observed a single time. The sequenced material came from PBMCs. The origin of the receptors is a man in his fifties in good health and CMV-seronegative.

V is TRBV4-2 and J is TRBJ2-2, with TRBD2 matching 8 bases. Trimming took 1 base from V and 5 from J; bases not matched to a gene: 3. CDR1 and CDR2 from the germline V gene are LGHNA and YNFKEQ. This CDR3 has 15 residues. The CDR3 nucleotides read TGTGCCAGCAGCCAAGTACTAGCGGAAACCGGGGAGCTGTTTTTT. Its translation is CASSQVLAETGELFF.

The chain recombines TRBV18 with TRBJ1-1; D call uncertain. CDR1 and CDR2 (germline): KGHSH, LQKENI. Trimming pared 4 bases from V and 8 bases from J, leaving 23 bases between. This CDR3 comprises 16 residues. The CDR3 sequence is CASSRTERPWDLEAFF. The CDR3 DNA is TGTGCCAGCTCACGAACCGAGCGGCCTTGGGATCTGGAAGCTTTCTTT.

Comment on this clone: Germline is not matched at one junction end, which may reflect a read error. The rearrangement links TRBV7-9 to TRBJ2-7; possible D gene TRBD2, 5 bases. The CDR3 loop spans 14 amino acids. Looked up from germline, CDR1 is SEHNR and CDR2 is FQNEAQ (reference sequence). CDR3 protein: CSSSASLAAYEQYF. For the CDR3, the DNA is TGTTCCAGCAGCGCGAGCCTAGCCGCCTACGAGCAGTACTTC.

This chain's CDR3 is CASSEATTNNSPLHF. CDR3 in DNA: TGTGCCAGCAGTGAAGCAACAACAAATAATTCACCCCTCCACTTT. The chain joins TRBV6-1 to TRBJ1-6; D is ambiguous. Germline lookup yields CDR1 MNHNS and CDR2 SASEGT. Trimming left V 0 bases short and J 5 bases short, with 8 bases between. This CDR3 has 15 amino acids.

This chain uses TRBV28 with TRBJ2-3, with 12 bases matching TRBD2. The CDR3 runs to 16 residues. CDR1 is MDHEN and CDR2 is SYDVKM in the germline V gene. V shed 4 bases, J shed 2 bases, and the junction held 4 bases outside the gene matches. DNA of the CDR3: TGTGCCAGCAGTTGGGGACTAGCGGGTCACACAGATACGCAGTATTTT. Amino acids: CASSWGLAGHTDTQYF.

In its sample, this clone was seen once. The rearrangement links TRBV27 to TRBJ1-4; TRBD1 aligns across 10 bases. This CDR3 spans 17 amino acids. Per germline, CDR1 MNHEY and CDR2 SMNVEV (reference sequence). Losses at the gene ends were 3 bases for V and 3 bases for J; bases not matched to a gene: 7. The CDR3: CASSLRGQGSPNEKLFF. The CDR3 DNA reads TGTGCCAGCAGTTTGCGGGGACAGGGGTCCCCTAATGAAAAACTGTTTTTT.

The chain employs TRBV4-1 and TRBJ2-7; possibly TRBD1 for D (7 bases). Per the germline V gene, CDR1 is MGHRA and CDR2 is YSYEKL. This CDR3 region has 15 residues. V lost 1 base to trimming and J lost 6 bases, with 16 bases between them. This CDR3 reads CASSQVGAGGSEQYF. Written as DNA, the CDR3 is TGCGCCAGCAGCCAAGTTGGGGCAGGGGGGAGCGAGCAGTACTTC.

The chain employs TRBV19 and TRBJ1-5, with TRBD1 matching 9 bases. This CDR3 spans 12 amino acids. The germline V gene encodes CDR1 LNHDA and CDR2 SQIVND (reference sequence). The CDR3, as DNA: TGTGCAGCGGGACAGGGAAATCAGCCCCAGCATTTT. This gives the protein CAAGQGNQPQHF.

This chain's CDR3 is CASSLGQGINQPQHF. The DNA of the CDR3 is TGTGCCAGCAGCTTAGGGCAGGGGATTAACCAGCCCCAGCATTTT. The J gene is TRBJ1-5, the V gene TRBV7-8; tentative D call: TRBD1 (6 bases). V was cut by 1 base and J by 7 bases, with 14 bases left in between. Germline loops: CDR1 SGHVS, CDR2 FQNEAQ. This CDR3 contains 15 residues. The whole variable domain, remainder taken from reference TRBV7-8 and TRBJ1-5, is GAGVSQSPRYKVAKRGQDVALRCDPISGHVSLFWYQQALGQGPEFLTYFQNEAQLDKSGLPSDRFFAERPEGSVSTLKIQRTQQEDSAVYLCASSLGQGINQPQHFGDGTRLSIL.

V usage is TRBV27 and J usage is TRBJ2-5; 7 positions agree with TRBD2. Trimming took 3 bases from V and 5 from J; bases not matched to a gene: 9. CDR3 length: 15 amino acids. The germline V gene encodes CDR1 MNHEY and CDR2 SMNVEV (reference sequence). CDR3 protein: CASSFRLADAETQYF. The DNA of the CDR3 is TGTGCCAGCAGTTTTCGCCTAGCGGACGCGGAGACCCAGTACTTC.

The chain employs TRBV6-1 and TRBJ2-2; D is undetermined. Trimming pared 1 base from V and 5 bases from J, leaving 5 bases between. The CDR3 sequence is 13 residues long. Germline CDR1 and CDR2: MNHNS and SASEGT. The CDR3 is CASSEGYTGELFF. CDR3 in DNA: TGTGCCAGCAGTGAAGGCTATACCGGGGAGCTGTTTTTT.

The J gene is TRBJ2-1, the V gene TRBV15; TRBD2 agrees at 9 bases. Germline V gene lookup returns CDR1 LNHNV and CDR2 YYDKDF (reference sequence). The CDR3 covers 17 residues. V shed 3 bases and J 7 bases; nucleotides not matched to a gene: 13. CDR3 nucleotide sequence: TGTGCCACCAGCAGGGGGGAAGCGGGAGGAGTCGAGAATGAGCAGTTCTTC. This encodes CATSRGEAGGVENEQFF.

CDR3 bases: TGTGCCAGCAGTGGGAACAGGGGGGAAAACATTCAGTACTTC. Protein: CASSGNRGENIQYF. The rearrangement links TRBV27 to TRBJ2-4; 8 bases map to TRBD1. With 5 bases clipped from V and 5 bases from J, the junction kept 5 bases outside the gene matches. Looked up from germline, CDR1 is MNHEY and CDR2 is SMNVEV (reference sequence). The CDR3 extends over 14 amino acids.

The chain uses TRBV11-3 and TRBJ2-2; D gene ambiguous. Germline assignment: CDR1 SGHNT and CDR2 YENEEA. CDR3 length equals 13 residues. Deletions cut 2 bases from V and 4 bases from J, with 5 bases between. CDR3 protein: CASSLPSTGELFF. The CDR3 DNA follows: TGTGCCAGCAGCTTACCTTCCACCGGGGAGCTGTTTTTT.

This clone appeared once. The V gene is TRBV5-1, the J gene TRBJ2-5, with TRBD1 matching 7 bases. Germline CDR1 is SGHRS and CDR2 is YFSETQ. This CDR3 has 14 amino acids. V dropped 4 bases and J dropped 4; count of bases not matched to a gene: 7. CDR3 nucleotide sequence: TGCGCCAGCAGCCCTACAGGGGACCCAGAGACCCAGTACTTC. Its translation is CASSPTGDPETQYF. The complete variable domain, with remaining parts taken from reference TRBV5-1 and TRBJ2-5, reads KAGVTQTPRYLIKTRGQQVTLSCSPISGHRSVSWYQQTPGQGLQFLFEYFSETQRNKGNFPGRFSGRQFSNSRSEMNVSTLELGDSALYLCASSPTGDPETQYFGPGTRLLVL.

This chain uses TRBV6-5 with TRBJ2-7; TRBD1 matches at 12 bases. The germline gives CDR1 MNHEY, CDR2 SVGAGI. J gave up 6 bases and V 6 bases, and 6 bases lay outside the gene matches. The CDR3 consists of 14 residues. The CDR3 spells CASSSGTGGLEQYF. The DNA of the CDR3 is TGTGCCAGCAGCTCCGGGACAGGGGGCCTCGAGCAGTACTTC.

The chain uses TRBV18 and TRBJ1-5; D remains ambiguous. The CDR3 extends over 14 amino acids. The germline CDR1 and CDR2 sequences are KGHSH and LQKENI. V shed 6 bases and J shed 3 bases, with 12 bases lying between them. Here the CDR3 reads CASSSGFFNQPQHF. CDR3 DNA sequence: TGTGCCAGCTCGTCGGGGTTTTTCAATCAGCCCCAGCATTTT. Variable domain in full (rest from reference TRBV18 and TRBJ1-5): NAGVMQNPRHLVRRRGQEARLRCSPMKGHSHVYWYRQLPEEGLKFMVYLQKENIIDESGMPKERFSAEFPKEGPSILRIQQVVRGDSAAYFCASSSGFFNQPQHFGDGTRLSIL.

In this sample, this clone turned up once. The chain links TRBV28 to TRBJ2-1; 8 nucleotides line up with TRBD2. V trimming: 8 bases; J trimming: 9 bases; junction bases outside the gene matches: 12. The germline gives CDR1 MDHEN, CDR2 SYDVKM. This CDR3 region has 14 residues. The CDR3 DNA is TGTGCCAGCTCTCCGGGGGGGAAGTTTCTTGAGCAGTTCTTC. It encodes CASSPGGKFLEQFF.

There are a few counts of this clone. The chain uses TRBV28 and TRBJ1-1; TRBD1 might be the D (6 bases). Germline V CDR1 and CDR2: MDHEN, SYDVKM. This CDR3 comprises 12 residues. Trimming left V 6 bases short and J 4 bases short, with 9 bases between. The CDR3 spells CASRIGGTEAFF. DNA for the CDR3: TGTGCCAGCAGAATAGGGGGCACTGAAGCTTTCTTT.

This rearrangement joins TRBV28 to TRBJ2-5; 9 bases fit TRBD1. CDR1 and CDR2 (germline): MDHEN, SYDVKM. The CDR3 consists of 16 residues. V was clipped by 5 bases and J by 0 bases; unmatched bases: 7. CDR3 protein: CASSGADRGHQETQYF. In DNA form, the CDR3 reads TGTGCCAGCAGTGGGGCGGACAGGGGACACCAAGAGACCCAGTACTTC.

This chain connects TRBV27 to TRBJ2-7; tentative D call: TRBD1 (5 bases). The CDR3 covers 18 residues. Trimming took 5 bases from V and 4 from J, leaving 27 bases between them. Germline V lookup: CDR1 MNHEY, CDR2 SMNVEV (reference sequence). Here the CDR3 reads CASSPLFPAPGPPYEQYF. The CDR3, as DNA: TGTGCCAGCAGTCCCCTTTTTCCCGCTCCAGGGCCTCCGTACGAGCAGTACTTC.

This rearrangement joins TRBV4-2 to TRBJ2-1; D possibly corresponds to TRBD1 (5 bases). V shed 0 bases and J shed 0 bases, with 15 bases lying between them. This CDR3 spans 18 amino acids. CDR1 LGHNA and CDR2 YNFKEQ come from the germline V gene. The CDR3 sequence: CASSQDAPPQGSYNEQFF. CDR3 in DNA: TGTGCCAGCAGCCAAGATGCCCCGCCCCAGGGCTCCTACAATGAGCAGTTCTTC.

This clone was recorded a few times. CDR3 nucleotides: TGTGCCAGTAGTGTAAGACTAGCGGGAGGATACAATGAGCAGTTCTTC. This gives the protein CASSVRLAGGYNEQFF. V usage is TRBV19 and J usage is TRBJ2-1; 13 nucleotides match TRBD2. The CDR3 is made up of 16 amino acids. Germline V CDR1 and CDR2: LNHDA, SQIVND (reference sequence). The ends lost 5 bases at V and 4 bases at J; junction bases unmatched: 5.

V gene TRBV7-8 combines with J gene TRBJ1-3, with no clear D. The germline V and J ends were trimmed by 1 base and 0 bases, with 10 bases remaining between them. CDR1 is SGHVS, CDR2 FQNEAQ, per germline. CDR3 length: 16 residues. The CDR3 sequence: CASSLEAARSGNTIYF. The CDR3 DNA sequence: TGTGCCAGCAGCTTAGAAGCGGCCCGCTCTGGAAACACCATATATTTT.

The chain is built from TRBV7-9 and TRBJ2-5; 7 bases agree with TRBD2. The CDR3 consists of 15 residues. In germline, CDR1 is SEHNR, CDR2 FQNEAQ (reference sequence). After removal of 0 bases from V and 1 base from J, the junction contained 2 bases not matched to a gene. This chain's CDR3 is CASSLAGRAQETQYF. The CDR3 coding sequence is TGTGCCAGCAGCTTAGCGGGGAGGGCCCAAGAGACCCAGTACTTC.

CDR3 sequence reads: CASSGQDRSSYNSPLHF. The CDR3 DNA reads TGTGCCAGCAGCGGGCAGGACAGGAGCTCCTATAATTCACCCCTCCACTTT. V and J are TRBV9 and TRBJ1-6; 7 positions match TRBD1. Per germline, CDR1 SGDLS and CDR2 YYNGEE. This CDR3 comprises 17 residues. Trimming cost V 3 bases and J 0 bases; bases outside gene matches: 6.

This chain uses TRBV29-1 with TRBJ2-5, with a tentative D call TRBD2 (6 bases). Germline loops: CDR1 SQVTM, CDR2 ANQGSEA. The CDR3 has 14 amino acids. V was cut by 3 bases and J by 5 bases, with 16 bases left in between. CDR3 amino acids: CSVDRDFHGETQYF. DNA for the CDR3: TGCAGCGTTGACCGGGACTTCCATGGTGAGACCCAGTACTTC. The full variable domain, in which reference TRBV29-1 and TRBJ2-5 provide the parts outside the CDR3, is SAVISQKPSRDICQRGTSLTIQCQVDSQVTMMFWYRQQPGQSLTLIATANQGSEATYESGFVIDKFPISRPNLTFSTLTVSNMSPEDSSIYLCSVDRDFHGETQYFGPGTRLLVL.

V gene TRBV7-9 combines with J gene TRBJ1-1; D uncertain. Germline CDR1 is SEHNR and CDR2 is FQNEAQ (reference sequence). The CDR3 sequence is 13 residues long. V lost 3 bases, J lost 1 base, and 6 bases lay in between. CDR3 residues: CASSLAGNTEAFF. Written as DNA, the CDR3 is TGTGCCAGCAGCTTGGCGGGGAACACTGAAGCTTTCTTT.